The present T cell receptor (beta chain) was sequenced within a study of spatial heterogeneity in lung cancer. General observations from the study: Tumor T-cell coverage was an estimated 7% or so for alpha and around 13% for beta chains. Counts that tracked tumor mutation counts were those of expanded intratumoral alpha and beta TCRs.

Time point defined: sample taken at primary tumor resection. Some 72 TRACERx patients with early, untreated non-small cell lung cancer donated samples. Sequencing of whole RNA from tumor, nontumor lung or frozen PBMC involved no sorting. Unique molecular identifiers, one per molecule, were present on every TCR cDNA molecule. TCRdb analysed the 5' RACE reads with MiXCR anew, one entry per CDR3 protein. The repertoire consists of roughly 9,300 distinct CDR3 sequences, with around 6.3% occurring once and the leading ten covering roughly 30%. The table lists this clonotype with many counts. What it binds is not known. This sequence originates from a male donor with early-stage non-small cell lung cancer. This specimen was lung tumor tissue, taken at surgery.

The CDR3 DNA reads TGTGCCAGCAGCCAAGGCCAACAAGAGACCCAGTACTTC. Its translation: CASSQGQQETQYF. The chain combines TRBV4-2 with TRBJ2-5; no definite D call. Germline V lookup: CDR1 LGHNA, CDR2 YNFKEQ. Trimming removed 1 base from V and 2 bases from J, with 5 bases in between. The CDR3 has 13 residues.